Listed here are 19 T cell receptor beta chains from one sample, sequenced in a study of shared clonotypes between healthy human individuals. Sequenced by immunoSEQ multiplex PCR; TCRdb stores in-frame clones only, minus some. Here the sample spans about 2 million clones, 85% to 95% being singletons. Sequencing was carried out using naive CD4+ T cells sorted from blood. Subset specified: CD45RA+ positively selected. These receptors all stem from a man between 18 and 29 years old in good health.

The V gene is TRBV7-2, the J gene TRBJ2-7, with 10 bases that match TRBD2. The CDR3 totals 15 residues. Germline V gene data show CDR1 as SGHTA and CDR2 as FQGNSA. V trimming: 2 bases; J trimming: 4 bases; junction bases outside the gene matches: 5. The CDR3, as DNA: TGTGCCAGCAGCTTATCCGCTAGCGGGAGATACGAGCAGTACTTC. Translation: CASSLSASGRYEQYF.

The chain is built from TRBV10-3 and TRBJ2-3; D might be TRBD2 (7 bases). Germline loops: CDR1 ENHRY, CDR2 SYGVKD. Deletions cut 0 bases from V and 8 bases from J, with 21 bases between. The CDR3 is 17 amino acids. DNA of the CDR3: TGTGCCATCAGTGAGTCCCCTGCGGGGGCCCCAGGTGGTACGCAGTATTTT. It specifies CAISESPAGAPGGTQYF.

This chain connects TRBV6-5 to TRBJ1-1; unclear D gene. The V end was cut by 8 bases, the J end by 6 bases, with 22 bases between. This CDR3 has 15 residues. CDR1 is MNHEY, CDR2 SVGAGI, per germline. Here the CDR3 reads CASLVTPGNSAEAFF. CDR3 DNA: TGTGCCAGCCTAGTTACCCCGGGTAATTCTGCTGAAGCTTTCTTT.

The V and J genes are TRBV12-5 and TRBJ1-5, with D uncertain. Per germline, CDR1 LGHNT and CDR2 FRNRAP. This CDR3 contains 15 residues. The V gene lost 2 bases and the J gene lost 3 bases, with 11 bases spanning the gap. CDR3 bases: TGTGCTAGTGGTTTGTACTGGAGCTTCAATCAGCCCCAGCATTTT. This translates into CASGLYWSFNQPQHF.

The chain uses TRBV2 and TRBJ1-6; TRBD1 matches at 9 bases. In germline, CDR1 is SNHLY, CDR2 FYNNEI. The CDR3 contains 13 residues. The junction had 4 bases not matched to a gene; V was cut back by 8 bases and J by 8 bases. CDR3 bases: TGTGCCAGCCAGGGACAGGGAGATTCACCCCTCCACTTT. Translating it yields CASQGQGDSPLHF.

This clone is a singleton in its sample. V and J are TRBV19 and TRBJ1-5; D is possibly TRBD1 (6 bases). V was cut by 5 bases and J by 0 bases, with 11 bases left in between. CDR1 is LNHDA and CDR2 is SQIVND in the germline V gene (reference sequence). The CDR3 totals 15 residues. This CDR3 is CASSPGVYSNQPQHF. In DNA, the CDR3 is TGTGCCAGTAGTCCAGGGGTTTATAGCAATCAGCCCCAGCATTTT.

The chain is built from TRBV7-8 and TRBJ2-5, with D possibly being TRBD2 (7 bases). This CDR3 has 16 amino acids. Germline V gives CDR1 SGHVS, CDR2 FQNEAQ. Trimming cost V 5 bases and J 5 bases, with 21 bases left between them. Here the CDR3 DNA reads TGTGCCAGCAGCCCGGGTAGGGGGGGAGCCGAGGAGACCCAGTACTTC. Amino acids: CASSPGRGGAEETQYF.

As regards this clone: Within the sample, other DNA sequences also encode this same CDR3. This chain joins TRBV7-9 and TRBJ2-7, with D possibly TRBD1 on 6 matching bases. Between the trimmed V and J ends, which lost 7 bases and 4 bases, there was a span of 14 bases. Germline CDR1 and CDR2: SEHNR and FQNEAQ (reference sequence). The CDR3 totals 13 residues. The CDR3 sequence is CASTPTGPYEQYF. CDR3 DNA sequence: TGTGCCAGCACCCCGACAGGACCTTACGAGCAGTACTTC.

This chain links TRBV6-6 with TRBJ2-7, with D perhaps TRBD1 (6 bases). The CDR3 is 16 amino acids. CDR1 and CDR2 (germline): MNHNY, SVGAGI (reference sequence). The germline V and J ends were trimmed by 7 bases and 0 bases, with 19 bases remaining between them. The CDR3 nucleotides read TGTGCCAGCACCAATCCAACCTCGGACAGCTCCTACGAGCAGTACTTC. Its translation: CASTNPTSDSSYEQYF.

The chain carries TRBV10-2 and TRBJ2-1, with 8 bases aligning to TRBD1. Germline values: CDR1 WSHSY, CDR2 SAAADI. The CDR3 consists of 15 residues. V lost 6 bases, J lost 5 bases, and 9 bases stayed unmatched. This CDR3 reads CASRRGDRRDNEQFF. For the CDR3, the DNA is TGCGCCAGCAGGAGGGGGGACAGGAGAGACAATGAGCAGTTCTTC.

The chain combines TRBV9 with TRBJ2-5; D is ambiguous. The CDR3 is made up of 13 amino acids. Germline loops: CDR1 SGDLS, CDR2 YYNGEE. The V end lost 3 bases, the J end lost 10 bases, and 16 bases lay between the germline ends. The chain's CDR3 is CASSASGLSFQYF. The CDR3 bases are TGTGCCAGCAGCGCATCTGGTCTTAGCTTCCAGTACTTC.

V is TRBV13 and J is TRBJ2-1, with 9 bases identical to TRBD2. The CDR3 runs to 15 residues. Germline V gives CDR1 PRHDT, CDR2 FYEKMQ (reference sequence). Germline trimming cut 5 bases from V and 6 bases from J; bases unmatched to any gene: 8. CDR3 DNA sequence: TGTGCCAGCAGCGCTGCGGGGGGGCCAAGCAATGAGCAGTTCTTC. Translation: CASSAAGGPSNEQFF.

The chain employs TRBV29-1 and TRBJ2-1; perhaps TRBD2 as D (6 bases). The CDR3 contains 13 residues. Germline CDR1 reads SQVTM; CDR2 reads ANQGSEA. V was pared by 6 bases and J by 8 bases, with 17 bases between. The CDR3 region is CSVSPRLVDEQFF. Written as DNA, the CDR3 is TGCAGCGTCTCCCCTCGACTAGTCGATGAGCAGTTCTTC.

The V and J genes are TRBV10-1 and TRBJ2-3; 11 nucleotides align to TRBD1. Trimming cost V 2 bases and J 7 bases; bases outside gene matches: 2. Germline V gene data show CDR1 as WNHNN and CDR2 as SYGVQD (reference sequence). The CDR3 runs 14 residues. This chain's CDR3 is CASSEGQGANTQYF. The CDR3 nucleotides are TGCGCCAGCAGTGAGGGACAGGGGGCTAATACGCAGTATTTT.

V usage is TRBV18 and J usage is TRBJ2-7; tentatively, D is TRBD2 (5 bases). The germline V gene encodes CDR1 KGHSH and CDR2 LQKENI. CDR3 length: 14 residues. Trimming shortened V by 8 bases and J by 7 bases, and 21 bases separated the two germline ends. The CDR3 spells CASVGQRSVQEQYF. Written as DNA, the CDR3 is TGTGCCAGCGTTGGCCAGCGGTCCGTTCAGGAGCAGTACTTC.

The genes are TRBV7-9 and TRBJ1-2; D perhaps matches TRBD1 (5 bases). CDR3 length: 14 amino acids. Germline CDR1 and CDR2: SEHNR and FQNEAQ (reference sequence). V was pared by 0 bases and J by 8 bases, with 13 bases between. The CDR3 region is CASSLAGGSRGYTF. CDR3 bases: TGTGCCAGCAGCTTAGCCGGGGGATCAAGGGGCTACACCTTC.

This clone was seen just once. The chain joins TRBV6-5 to TRBJ2-7; 8 nucleotides agree with TRBD2. CDR1 is MNHEY, CDR2 SVGAGI, per germline. The CDR3 consists of 11 residues. V dropped 8 bases and J dropped 6; count of bases not matched to a gene: 3. The CDR3 bases are TGTGCCAGCCTCCGGGGGGGCGAGCAGTACTTC. It codes for CASLRGGEQYF.

A remark on this clone: Other DNA sequences in this specimen translate into the identical CDR3. The chain carries TRBV10-3 and TRBJ2-5; 9 positions match TRBD1. Germline trimming cut 6 bases from V and 2 bases from J; bases unmatched to any gene: 4. In germline, CDR1 is ENHRY, CDR2 SYGVKD. The CDR3 has 14 residues. For the CDR3, the DNA is TGTGCCATCAGCGAGGGACAGGGTCAAGAGACCCAGTACTTC. The encoded protein is CAISEGQGQETQYF.

The chain uses TRBV5-6 and TRBJ2-3; D gene ambiguous. With 0 bases removed from V and 8 bases from J, the gap between germline ends came to 10 bases. The germline gives CDR1 SGHDT, CDR2 YYEEEE. CDR3 length: 13 amino acids. CDR3 coding DNA: TGTGCCAGCAGCTTGGGGCGGATGGGTACGCAGTATTTT. Translation gives CASSLGRMGTQYF.